These T cell receptor beta chains were read from a single sample in a study of lymphopenia after photon versus proton radiotherapy. Repertoires were generated with immunoSEQ multiplex PCR, while TCRdb's copy carries only in-frame clones and drops some. The sample carries over 40,000 clones, roughly 90% recorded once. The input for sequencing was peripheral blood, taken from a patient treated with photon-based radiotherapy. These receptors were collected from a woman between 40 and 50 years old with cholangiocarcinoma. Both conserved end residues are part of each CDR3. Each record gives: clone size, D gene, V gene, J gene, CDR3 protein, CDR3 DNA. D genes are given only for firm matches. The size field is filled for only some rows; it gives once, few, many or a size class.

clone_size: .; d_call: .; v_call: TRBV7-3; j_call: TRBJ1-6; cdr3_aa: CASSLVGESYNSPLHF; cdr3_nt: TGTGCCAGCAGCTTAGTGGGGGAATCCTATAATTCACCCCTCCACTTT
clone_size: .; d_call: .; v_call: TRBV5-4; j_call: TRBJ1-1; cdr3_aa: CASSLFTRPEAFF; cdr3_nt: TGTGCCAGCAGCTTGTTTACCCGTCCTGAAGCTTTCTTT
clone_size: .; d_call: .; v_call: TRBV4-3; j_call: TRBJ2-1; cdr3_aa: CASSRDPPRSYNEQFF; cdr3_nt: TGCGCCAGCAGCCGGGACCCCCCTCGCTCCTACAATGAGCAGTTCTTC
clone_size: .; d_call: TRBD2; v_call: TRBV5-1; j_call: TRBJ2-1; cdr3_aa: CASSALGGANEQFF; cdr3_nt: TGCGCCAGCAGCGCCCTGGGAGGGGCCAATGAGCAGTTCTTC
clone_size: .; d_call: .; v_call: TRBV6-5; j_call: TRBJ2-7; cdr3_aa: CASSYLGARGEQYF; cdr3_nt: TGTGCCAGCAGTTACTTGGGCGCTAGGGGCGAGCAGTACTTC
clone_size: once; d_call: .; v_call: TRBV5-1; j_call: TRBJ2-7; cdr3_aa: CASSRLTGQMGEQYF; cdr3_nt: TGCGCCAGCAGCCGTCTCACAGGACAAATGGGCGAGCAGTACTTC
clone_size: .; d_call: TRBD1; v_call: TRBV6-6; j_call: TRBJ1-1; cdr3_aa: CASITGGTEAFF; cdr3_nt: TGTGCCAGCATCACAGGGGGAACTGAAGCTTTCTTT
clone_size: .; d_call: .; v_call: TRBV7-3; j_call: TRBJ2-3; cdr3_aa: CASSQIEEIATDTQYF; cdr3_nt: TGTGCCAGCAGCCAAATCGAGGAAATCGCTACAGATACGCAGTATTTT
clone_size: .; d_call: .; v_call: TRBV10-1; j_call: TRBJ1-1; cdr3_aa: CASSESPGAWNTEAFF; cdr3_nt: TGCGCCAGCAGTGAGTCGCCGGGGGCCTGGAACACTGAAGCTTTCTTT
clone_size: once; d_call: .; v_call: TRBV7-2; j_call: TRBJ2-5; cdr3_aa: CASSIDRETQYF; cdr3_nt: TGTGCCAGCAGCATAGACCGGGAGACCCAGTACTTC
clone_size: once; d_call: .; v_call: TRBV19; j_call: TRBJ1-1; cdr3_aa: CASSIDRGDTEAFF; cdr3_nt: TGTGCCAGTAGTATAGACAGGGGTGACACTGAAGCTTTCTTT
clone_size: few; d_call: .; v_call: TRBV5-4; j_call: TRBJ2-1; cdr3_aa: CASSLQDGYNEQFF; cdr3_nt: TGTGCCAGCAGCCTCCAGGACGGGTACAATGAGCAGTTCTTC
clone_size: .; d_call: .; v_call: TRBV10-1; j_call: TRBJ1-6; cdr3_aa: CASPTGGNSPLHF; cdr3_nt: TGCGCCAGCCCGACGGGGGGCAATTCACCCCTCCACTTT
clone_size: once; d_call: .; v_call: TRBV19; j_call: TRBJ1-2; cdr3_aa: CASNHRPYGYTF; cdr3_nt: TGTGCCAGTAATCACAGGCCCTATGGCTACACCTTC
clone_size: .; d_call: TRBD1; v_call: TRBV7-7; j_call: TRBJ1-4; cdr3_aa: CASSFGQGAYEKLFF; cdr3_nt: TGTGCTAGCAGCTTCGGACAGGGGGCTTATGAAAAACTGTTTTTT
clone_size: .; d_call: .; v_call: TRBV5-1; j_call: TRBJ1-4; cdr3_aa: CVSSLGATNEKLFF; cdr3_nt: TGCGTCAGCAGCTTGGGGGCAACTAATGAAAAACTGTTTTTT
clone_size: .; d_call: .; v_call: TRBV7-8; j_call: TRBJ1-3; cdr3_aa: CASSLAEEGAIYF; cdr3_nt: TGTGCCAGCAGCTTAGCTGAGGAGGGGGCCATATATTTT
clone_size: once; d_call: .; v_call: TRBV30; j_call: TRBJ2-5; cdr3_aa: CAWSVWGVDGTQYF; cdr3_nt: TGTGCCTGGAGTGTATGGGGGGTTGACGGGACCCAGTACTTC
clone_size: .; d_call: .; v_call: TRBV10-2; j_call: TRBJ2-7; cdr3_aa: CASSSDWKYYEQYF; cdr3_nt: TGCGCCAGCAGTTCAGACTGGAAATACTACGAGCAGTACTTC
clone_size: .; d_call: .; v_call: TRBV7-2; j_call: TRBJ1-2; cdr3_aa: CASSTVSLGYTF; cdr3_nt: TGTGCCAGCAGCACTGTCAGTCTCGGCTACACCTTC
clone_size: .; d_call: .; v_call: TRBV5-1; j_call: TRBJ1-2; cdr3_aa: CASSDRAQGYGYTF; cdr3_nt: TGCGCCAGCAGCGACCGGGCCCAGGGCTATGGCTACACCTTC
clone_size: .; d_call: .; v_call: TRBV6-6; j_call: TRBJ1-1; cdr3_aa: CASSSRGNTEAFF; cdr3_nt: TGTGCCAGCAGCTCCCGGGGGAACACTGAAGCTTTCTTT
clone_size: .; d_call: TRBD1; v_call: TRBV19; j_call: TRBJ1-4; cdr3_aa: CASSMTGAREKLFF; cdr3_nt: TGTGCCAGTAGTATGACAGGGGCGAGGGAAAAACTGTTTTTT
clone_size: .; d_call: .; v_call: TRBV2; j_call: TRBJ2-7; cdr3_aa: CAWGQGPYEQYF; cdr3_nt: TGTGCCTGGGGGCAGGGGCCCTACGAGCAGTACTTC
clone_size: .; d_call: TRBD1; v_call: TRBV27; j_call: TRBJ1-3; cdr3_aa: CASSLGLPGGTSGNTIYF; cdr3_nt: TGTGCCAGCAGTTTGGGCCTCCCAGGGGGAACCTCTGGAAACACCATATATTTT
clone_size: .; d_call: .; v_call: TRBV5-8; j_call: TRBJ1-2; cdr3_aa: CASLSLGEPGYTF; cdr3_nt: TGTGCCAGCCTATCCTTAGGAGAGCCTGGCTACACCTTC
clone_size: .; d_call: .; v_call: TRBV7-9; j_call: TRBJ2-5; cdr3_aa: CASRTAGAGQETQYF; cdr3_nt: TGTGCCAGCAGGACCGCGGGGGCGGGACAAGAGACCCAGTACTTC
clone_size: once; d_call: .; v_call: TRBV5-6; j_call: TRBJ2-4; cdr3_aa: CASSLGATTLKNIQYF; cdr3_nt: TGTGCCAGCAGCTTGGGGGCGACCACCCTAAAAAACATTCAGTACTTC
clone_size: .; d_call: TRBD2; v_call: TRBV25-1; j_call: TRBJ2-3; cdr3_aa: CASSDPSGGAKDTQYF; cdr3_nt: TGTGCCAGCAGTGATCCTAGCGGGGGGGCCAAAGATACGCAGTATTTT
clone_size: .; d_call: .; v_call: TRBV19; j_call: TRBJ2-7; cdr3_aa: CASSSRRGTGLGYEQYF; cdr3_nt: TGTGCCAGTAGTAGCAGAAGGGGCACGGGACTGGGCTACGAGCAGTACTTC
clone_size: .; d_call: .; v_call: TRBV5-1; j_call: TRBJ1-2; cdr3_aa: CASSLAGAKGYTF; cdr3_nt: TGCGCCAGCAGCTTGGCCGGGGCTAAGGGCTACACCTTC
clone_size: .; d_call: .; v_call: TRBV2; j_call: TRBJ2-7; cdr3_aa: CASMDYEQYF; cdr3_nt: TGTGCCAGCATGGACTACGAGCAGTACTTC
clone_size: .; d_call: .; v_call: TRBV27; j_call: TRBJ1-6; cdr3_aa: CASRINGGANSPLHF; cdr3_nt: TGTGCCAGCAGGATCAATGGGGGTGCTAATTCACCCCTCCACTTT
clone_size: .; d_call: .; v_call: TRBV7-6; j_call: TRBJ2-2; cdr3_aa: CAVQEERRGAGELFF; cdr3_nt: TGTGCCGTTCAGGAGGAAAGAAGGGGCGCCGGGGAGCTGTTTTTT
clone_size: .; d_call: .; v_call: TRBV5-8; j_call: TRBJ2-7; cdr3_aa: CASPGREGNWYEQYF; cdr3_nt: TGTGCCAGTCCCGGCCGCGAGGGCAACTGGTACGAGCAGTACTTC
clone_size: .; d_call: .; v_call: TRBV7-9; j_call: TRBJ2-3; cdr3_aa: CASSPRGGSTDTQYF; cdr3_nt: TGTGCCAGCAGCCCAAGGGGCGGTAGCACAGATACGCAGTATTTT
clone_size: .; d_call: TRBD1; v_call: TRBV2; j_call: TRBJ1-1; cdr3_aa: CASHRDSNNRAFF; cdr3_nt: TGTGCCAGCCACCGGGACAGCAATAATAGAGCTTTCTTT
clone_size: .; d_call: TRBD1; v_call: TRBV4-2; j_call: TRBJ1-2; cdr3_aa: CASSQDGTGDGYTF; cdr3_nt: TGTGCCAGCAGCCAAGATGGGACAGGGGATGGCTACACCTTC
clone_size: .; d_call: .; v_call: TRBV2; j_call: TRBJ1-2; cdr3_aa: CASSEVAVYGYTF; cdr3_nt: TGTGCCAGCAGTGAGGTTGCCGTCTATGGCTACACCTTC
clone_size: .; d_call: .; v_call: TRBV15; j_call: TRBJ1-1; cdr3_aa: CATSPHSAVPGPEAFF; cdr3_nt: TGTGCCACCAGCCCCCATTCAGCAGTCCCCGGCCCTGAAGCTTTCTTT
clone_size: .; d_call: .; v_call: TRBV5-1; j_call: TRBJ2-1; cdr3_aa: CASSLDRLLYNEQFF; cdr3_nt: TGCGCCAGCAGCCTGGACAGATTATTATACAATGAGCAGTTCTTC
clone_size: .; d_call: .; v_call: TRBV6-5; j_call: TRBJ2-7; cdr3_aa: CASSYSRQTGTYEQYF; cdr3_nt: TGTGCCAGCAGTTACTCGCGACAGACAGGGACTTACGAGCAGTACTTC
clone_size: .; d_call: TRBD2; v_call: TRBV6-5; j_call: TRBJ2-3; cdr3_aa: CASSSGSSGTDTQYF; cdr3_nt: TGTGCCAGCAGCAGCGGGAGTTCGGGCACAGATACGCAGTATTTT
clone_size: .; d_call: .; v_call: TRBV18; j_call: TRBJ2-7; cdr3_aa: CASSPNRESYEQYF; cdr3_nt: TGTGCCAGCTCCCCAAACAGGGAGTCCTACGAGCAGTACTTC
clone_size: .; d_call: .; v_call: TRBV4-1; j_call: TRBJ1-4; cdr3_aa: CASSQGPPIRSNEKLFF; cdr3_nt: TGCGCCAGCAGCCAAGGACCCCCAATAAGATCCAATGAAAAACTGTTTTTT
clone_size: few; d_call: .; v_call: TRBV19; j_call: TRBJ2-3; cdr3_aa: CASSIRRAVASDTQYF; cdr3_nt: TGTGCCAGTAGTATCCGCAGGGCAGTGGCCTCAGATACGCAGTATTTT
clone_size: .; d_call: .; v_call: TRBV5-1; j_call: TRBJ2-5; cdr3_aa: CASARGGVETQYF; cdr3_nt: TGCGCCAGCGCGCGGGGCGGGGTGGAGACCCAGTACTTC
clone_size: once; d_call: TRBD1; v_call: TRBV19; j_call: TRBJ1-6; cdr3_aa: CASSRDREFNSPLHF; cdr3_nt: TGTGCCAGTAGTCGCGACAGGGAATTCAATTCACCCCTCCACTTT
clone_size: .; d_call: TRBD2; v_call: TRBV5-1; j_call: TRBJ2-1; cdr3_aa: CASSSTGTSGSRSSYNEQFF; cdr3_nt: TGCGCCAGCAGCTCAACCGGGACTAGCGGGAGCCGTAGCTCCTACAATGAGCAGTTCTTC
clone_size: .; d_call: .; v_call: TRBV9; j_call: TRBJ2-1; cdr3_aa: CASSVAVGGLSYNEQFF; cdr3_nt: TGTGCCAGCAGCGTAGCGGTCGGCGGCCTCTCCTACAATGAGCAGTTCTTC
clone_size: .; d_call: .; v_call: TRBV2; j_call: TRBJ2-2; cdr3_aa: CASDGLTIFTGELFF; cdr3_nt: TGTGCCAGTGACGGACTAACTATCTTCACCGGGGAGCTGTTTTTT
clone_size: .; d_call: TRBD2; v_call: TRBV9; j_call: TRBJ2-5; cdr3_aa: CASSIAGATQETQYF; cdr3_nt: TGTGCCAGCTCGATAGCGGGGGCCACCCAAGAGACCCAGTACTTC